The 13 T cell receptor beta chains in this list originate from one sample, sequenced in a study of identical twins. MiXCR was run by TCRdb on the 5' RACE reads, yielding one entry per CDR3 protein. The top ten clones hold approximately 0.52% of a sample with 500,000 to 650,000 distinct CDR3 sequences, 20% to 25% of them seen once. These data also formed part of another study, on yellow fever vaccine responses in identical twins.

Sequenced: CD4+ T cells sorted from blood. These receptors originate from a woman aged 18-29 years in good health.

The chain couples TRBV6-5 to TRBJ2-1; D unclear. Per germline, CDR1 MNHEY and CDR2 SVGAGI. The CDR3 has 18 amino acids. V lost 2 bases to trimming and J lost 3 bases, with 20 bases between them. CDR3 sequence reads: CASSYHAPRLGYYNEQFF. CDR3 bases: TGTGCCAGCAGTTACCACGCCCCGCGGTTGGGCTACTACAATGAGCAGTTCTTC.

The rearrangement links TRBV6-5 to TRBJ2-1, with 7 bases aligning to TRBD2. CDR3 size: 17 residues. V dropped 0 bases and J dropped 7; count of bases not matched to a gene: 12. In germline, CDR1 is MNHEY, CDR2 SVGAGI. The CDR3 is CASSYSGGRAGRNEQFF. CDR3 DNA: TGTGCCAGCAGTTACTCTGGTGGGAGGGCCGGACGAAATGAGCAGTTCTTC.

This clonotype has a handful of counts. V usage is TRBV5-1 and J usage is TRBJ2-5; D uncertain. This CDR3 has 14 amino acids. Germline assignment: CDR1 SGHRS and CDR2 YFSETQ. V was cut by 0 bases and J by 5 bases, with 11 bases left in between. This chain's CDR3 is CASSLEFLRETQYF. CDR3 sequence (DNA): TGCGCCAGCAGCTTGGAATTTCTCAGGGAGACCCAGTACTTC.

This clonotype has a handful of counts. The chain links TRBV7-9 to TRBJ2-7; TRBD2 matches at 8 bases. J lost 4 bases, V lost 1 base, and 9 bases had no gene match. The CDR3 contains 16 residues. Germline V gives CDR1 SEHNR, CDR2 FQNEAQ (reference sequence). The CDR3 DNA reads TGTGCCAGCAGCTTAGGGGCGGGAGGCGAAGGTTACGAGCAGTACTTC. Translated: CASSLGAGGEGYEQYF.

This rearrangement joins TRBV24-1 to TRBJ2-7; TRBD2 might be the D (5 bases). V shed 4 bases and J shed 8 bases, with 14 bases lying between them. From germline, CDR1 is KGHDR and CDR2 SFDVKD. CDR3 length: 13 amino acids. The chain's CDR3 is CATSDGKHAKQYF. The CDR3 coding sequence is TGTGCCACCAGTGACGGGAAACACGCTAAGCAGTACTTC.

The V gene is TRBV7-8, the J gene TRBJ2-2, with a weak D call TRBD2 (6 bases). This CDR3 is built from 16 residues. Germline V gene lookup returns CDR1 SGHVS and CDR2 FQNEAQ. V was clipped by 0 bases and J by 4 bases, with 12 bases between them. This CDR3 is CASSLAPGLLTGELFF. In DNA form, the CDR3 reads TGTGCCAGCAGCTTAGCTCCGGGACTTCTCACCGGGGAGCTGTTTTTT.

The DNA of the CDR3 is TGTGCCAGCAGCCAACCGACAGGGGGCTACGAGCAGTACTTC. Its translation is CASSQPTGGYEQYF. The chain is built from TRBV7-9 and TRBJ2-7, with TRBD1 matching 9 bases. CDR3 length: 14 amino acids. Germline V gives CDR1 SEHNR, CDR2 FQNEAQ (reference sequence). V trimming: 5 bases; J trimming: 3 bases; junction bases outside the gene matches: 5. The full variable domain, with the rest looked up from reference TRBV7-9 and TRBJ2-7, is DTGVSQNPRHKITKRGQNVTFRCDPISEHNRLYWYRQTLGQGPEFLTYFQNEAQLEKSRLLSDRFSAERPKGSFSTLEIQRTEQGDSAMYLCASSQPTGGYEQYFGPGTRLTVT.

In its sample, this clonotype was seen a few times. The chain uses TRBV4-1 and TRBJ2-5; the D is unclear. Trimming pared 7 bases from V and 1 base from J, leaving 16 bases between. This CDR3 region has 15 residues. CDR1 is MGHRA and CDR2 is YSYEKL in the germline V gene. The CDR3 DNA reads as TGCGCCAGCAAATACGGCTTGGTTTCCCAAGAGACCCAGTACTTC. It translates to CASKYGLVSQETQYF.

The V gene is TRBV2, the J gene TRBJ2-7; unclear D gene. With 9 bases removed from V and 6 bases from J, the gap between germline ends came to 21 bases. Looked up from germline, CDR1 is SNHLY and CDR2 is FYNNEI. The CDR3 totals 14 residues. DNA for the CDR3: TGTGCCAGTGTTCCCGGATATATTCGTTTCGAGCAGTACTTC. It yields the protein CASVPGYIRFEQYF.

CDR3: CASRRGQGVEKLFF. Written as DNA, the CDR3 is TGTGCCAGCAGACGGGGACAGGGTGTCGAAAAACTGTTTTTT. This chain uses TRBV6-1 with TRBJ1-4; TRBD1 agrees at 9 bases. Germline V gene sequence: CDR1 MNHNS, CDR2 SASEGT. J lost 8 bases, V lost 6 bases, and 7 bases had no gene match. The CDR3 runs to 14 residues.

This clonotype was seen a handful of times. One end of the junction fails to match germline, which may point to a read error. The J gene is TRBJ2-1, the V gene TRBV3-1; D is uncertain. The CDR3 consists of 11 residues. Germline lookup yields CDR1 LGHDT and CDR2 YNNKEL (reference sequence). The CDR3, as DNA: TGTGCCAGCAGCTCGGCGCTAAAACTTCACTTC. This encodes CASSSALKLHF.

V is TRBV10-3 and J is TRBJ1-1; D gene unclear. Germline V gives CDR1 ENHRY, CDR2 SYGVKD. The CDR3 totals 16 residues. Trimming cost V 0 bases and J 4 bases, with 15 bases left between them. For the CDR3, the DNA is TGTGCCATCAGTGAGTCGGAGAGATTAGGAGGCACTGAAGCTTTCTTT. It encodes CAISESERLGGTEAFF.

V usage is TRBV3-1 and J usage is TRBJ1-2; D unresolved. This CDR3 has 14 residues. Trimming removed 4 bases from V and 8 bases from J, with 17 bases in between. CDR1 and CDR2 from the germline V gene are LGHDT and YNNKEL (reference sequence). The CDR3 spells CASSPSPAQGGYTF. CDR3 in DNA: TGTGCCAGCAGCCCCAGCCCGGCCCAAGGGGGCTACACCTTC.